This TCR beta chain stems from a study of OX40 agonist ivuxolimab in advanced cancers. Study-level information: About 42% of patients had received prior checkpoint inhibitor therapy.

Regarding this clone: Its target is not known.

The V and J ends lost 5 bases and 9 bases respectively, with 5 bases between them. Germline CDR1 is MNHEY and CDR2 is SVGAGI. The CDR3 has 10 amino acids. Sequenced by immunoSEQ multiplex PCR; TCRdb stores in-frame clones only, minus some. The data hold 25,000 to 35,000 clones, with about four fifths observed a single time. Study-wide findings and caveats: CD4+ and CD8+ T cells in blood underwent clonal expansion by week 6 at 0.1 to 3.0 mg/kg. The mean number of expanded clones was higher in CD8+ T cells than in CD4+.

The receptor was derived from an adult with an advanced solid tumor such as melanoma, head and neck, liver or kidney cancer. The sample here was CD4+ or CD8+ T cells sorted from blood, taken in a trial of the OX40 agonist ivuxolimab. V and J are TRBV6-5 and TRBJ2-1; D gene unclear. The CDR3 here is CASSRVEQFF. DNA for the CDR3: TGTGCCAGCAGTCGGGTTGAGCAGTTCTTC.